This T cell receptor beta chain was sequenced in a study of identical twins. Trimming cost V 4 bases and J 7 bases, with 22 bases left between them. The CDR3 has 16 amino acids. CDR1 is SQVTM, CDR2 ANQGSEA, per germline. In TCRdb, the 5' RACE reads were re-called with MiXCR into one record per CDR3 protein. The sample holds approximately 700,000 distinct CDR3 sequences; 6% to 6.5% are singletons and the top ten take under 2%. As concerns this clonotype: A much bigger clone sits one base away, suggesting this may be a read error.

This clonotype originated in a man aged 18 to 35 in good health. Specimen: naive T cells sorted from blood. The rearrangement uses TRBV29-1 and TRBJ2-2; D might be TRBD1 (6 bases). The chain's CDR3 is CSVGGLGDNVYGELFF. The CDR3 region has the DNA TGCAGCGTTGGGGGTCTGGGGGACAACGTCTACGGGGAGCTGTTTTTT.